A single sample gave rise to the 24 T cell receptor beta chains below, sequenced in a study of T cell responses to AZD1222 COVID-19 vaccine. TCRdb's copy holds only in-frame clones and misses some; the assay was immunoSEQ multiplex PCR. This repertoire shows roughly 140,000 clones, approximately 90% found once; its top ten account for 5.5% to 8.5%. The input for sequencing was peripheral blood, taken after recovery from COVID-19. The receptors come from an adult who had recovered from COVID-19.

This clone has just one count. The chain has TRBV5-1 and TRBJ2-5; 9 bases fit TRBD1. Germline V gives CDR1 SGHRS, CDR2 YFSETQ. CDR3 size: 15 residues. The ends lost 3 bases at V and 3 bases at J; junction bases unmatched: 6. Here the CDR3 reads CASSSGTGFEETQYF. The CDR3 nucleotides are TGCGCCAGCAGCTCCGGGACAGGGTTTGAAGAGACCCAGTACTTC.

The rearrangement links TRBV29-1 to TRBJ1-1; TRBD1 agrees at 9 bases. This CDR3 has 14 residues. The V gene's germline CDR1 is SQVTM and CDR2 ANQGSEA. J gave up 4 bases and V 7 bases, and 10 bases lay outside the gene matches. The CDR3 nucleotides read TGCAGCGCAGAGACAGGGGGGGTGGGCACTGAAGCTTTCTTT. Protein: CSAETGGVGTEAFF.

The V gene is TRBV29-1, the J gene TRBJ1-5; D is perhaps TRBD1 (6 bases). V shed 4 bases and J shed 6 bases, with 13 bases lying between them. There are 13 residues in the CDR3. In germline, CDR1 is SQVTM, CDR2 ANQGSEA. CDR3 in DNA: TGCAGCGTTGCCGACAGGAAGGGTCAGCCCCAGCATTTT. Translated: CSVADRKGQPQHF.

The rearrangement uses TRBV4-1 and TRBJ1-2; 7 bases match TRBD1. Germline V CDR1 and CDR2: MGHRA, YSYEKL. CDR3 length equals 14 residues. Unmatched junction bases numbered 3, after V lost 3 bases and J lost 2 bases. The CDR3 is CASSQTGLNYGYTF. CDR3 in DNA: TGCGCCAGCAGCCAGACAGGGTTAAACTATGGCTACACCTTC.

The CDR3 bases are TGTGCCAGCAGCACAGCCCAGGGGACGGGGGCCAACGTCCTGACTTTC. Amino acids: CASSTAQGTGANVLTF. V usage is TRBV9 and J usage is TRBJ2-6; possibly TRBD1 for D (6 bases). The CDR3 length is 16 residues. Germline CDR1 reads SGDLS; CDR2 reads YYNGEE. The V end lost 4 bases, the J end lost 4 bases, and 15 bases lay between the germline ends. Variable domain in full (rest from reference TRBV9 and TRBJ2-6): DSGVTQTPKHLITATGQRVTLRCSPRSGDLSVYWYQQSLDQGLQFLIQYYNGEERAKGNILERFSAQQFPDLHSELNLSSLELGDSALYFCASSTAQGTGANVLTFGAGSRLTVL.

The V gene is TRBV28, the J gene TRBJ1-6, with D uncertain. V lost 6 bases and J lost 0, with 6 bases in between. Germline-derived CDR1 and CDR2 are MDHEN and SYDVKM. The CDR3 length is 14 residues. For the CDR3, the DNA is TGTGCCAGCAGGGCTAGCTCCTATAATTCACCCCTCCACTTT. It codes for CASRASSYNSPLHF.

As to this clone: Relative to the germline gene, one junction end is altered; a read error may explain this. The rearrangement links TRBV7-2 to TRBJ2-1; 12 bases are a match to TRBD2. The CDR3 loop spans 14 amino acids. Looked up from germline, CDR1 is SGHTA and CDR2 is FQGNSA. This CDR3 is CASSSTLAGGPRVF. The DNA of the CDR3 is TGTGCCAGCAGCTCGACTCTAGCGGGGGGGCCAAGGGTCTTC. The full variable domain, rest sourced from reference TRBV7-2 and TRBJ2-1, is GAGVSQSPSNKVTEKGKDVELRCDPISGHTALYWYRQSLGQGLEFLIYFQGNSAPDKSGLPSDRFSAERTGGSVSTLTIQRTQQEDSAVYLCASSSTLAGGPRVFGPGTRLTVL.

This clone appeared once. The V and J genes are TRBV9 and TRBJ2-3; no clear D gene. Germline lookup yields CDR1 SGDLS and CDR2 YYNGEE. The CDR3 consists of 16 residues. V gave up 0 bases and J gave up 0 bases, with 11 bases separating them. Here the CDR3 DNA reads TGTGCCAGCAGCGTAGAAACCTATGCTAGCACAGATACGCAGTATTTT. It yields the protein CASSVETYASTDTQYF.

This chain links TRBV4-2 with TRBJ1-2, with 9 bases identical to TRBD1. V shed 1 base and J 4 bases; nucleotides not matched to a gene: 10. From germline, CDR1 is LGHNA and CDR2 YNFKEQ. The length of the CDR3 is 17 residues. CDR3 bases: TGTGCCAGCAGCCAAGCCGGGGTTCCGACAGGGGGCTATGGCTACACCTTC. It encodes CASSQAGVPTGGYGYTF.

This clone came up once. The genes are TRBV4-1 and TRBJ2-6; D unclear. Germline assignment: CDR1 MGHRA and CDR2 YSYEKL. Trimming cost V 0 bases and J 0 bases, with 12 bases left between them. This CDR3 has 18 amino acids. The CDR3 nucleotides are TGCGCCAGCAGCCAAGATGGTGACGCCTACTCTGGGGCCAACGTCCTGACTTTC. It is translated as CASSQDGDAYSGANVLTF.

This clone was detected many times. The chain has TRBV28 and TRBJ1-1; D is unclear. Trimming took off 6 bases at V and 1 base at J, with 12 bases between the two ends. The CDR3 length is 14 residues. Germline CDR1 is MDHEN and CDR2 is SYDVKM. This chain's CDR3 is CASSSSLGNTEAFF. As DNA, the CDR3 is TGTGCCAGCAGCTCAAGCCTCGGGAACACTGAAGCTTTCTTT.

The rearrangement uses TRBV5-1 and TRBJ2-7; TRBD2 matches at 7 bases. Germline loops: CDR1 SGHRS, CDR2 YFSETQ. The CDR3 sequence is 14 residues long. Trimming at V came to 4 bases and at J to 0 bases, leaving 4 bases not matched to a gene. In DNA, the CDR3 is TGCGCCAGCAGCCCCGGGGGGTCCTCCTACGAGCAGTACTTC. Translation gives CASSPGGSSYEQYF.

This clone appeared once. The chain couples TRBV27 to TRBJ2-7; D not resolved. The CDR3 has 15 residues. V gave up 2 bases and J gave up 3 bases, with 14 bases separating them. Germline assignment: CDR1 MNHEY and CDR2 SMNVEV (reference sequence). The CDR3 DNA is TGTGCCAGCAGTTTAGCCGGATTAAGAGGCTACGAGCAGTACTTC. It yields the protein CASSLAGLRGYEQYF.

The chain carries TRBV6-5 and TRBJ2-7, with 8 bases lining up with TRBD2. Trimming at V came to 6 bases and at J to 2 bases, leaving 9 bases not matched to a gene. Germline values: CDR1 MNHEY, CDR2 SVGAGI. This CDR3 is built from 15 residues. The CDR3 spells CASSRGGGPAYEQYF. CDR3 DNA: TGTGCCAGCAGCCGGGGCGGGGGGCCTGCCTACGAGCAGTACTTC.

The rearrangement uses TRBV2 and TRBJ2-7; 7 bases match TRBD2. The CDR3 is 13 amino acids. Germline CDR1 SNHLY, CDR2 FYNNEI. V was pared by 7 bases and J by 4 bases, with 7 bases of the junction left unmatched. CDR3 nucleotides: TGTGCCAGCATGATGCGGGGGAGATACGAGCAGTACTTC. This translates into CASMMRGRYEQYF.

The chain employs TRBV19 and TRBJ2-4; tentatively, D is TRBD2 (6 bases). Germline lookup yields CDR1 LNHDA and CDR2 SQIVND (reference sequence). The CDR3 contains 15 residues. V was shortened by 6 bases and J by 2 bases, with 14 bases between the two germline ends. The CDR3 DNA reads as TGTGCCAGTAGAGGCGGGGTCCTTTCCAAAAACATTCAGTACTTC. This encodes CASRGGVLSKNIQYF.

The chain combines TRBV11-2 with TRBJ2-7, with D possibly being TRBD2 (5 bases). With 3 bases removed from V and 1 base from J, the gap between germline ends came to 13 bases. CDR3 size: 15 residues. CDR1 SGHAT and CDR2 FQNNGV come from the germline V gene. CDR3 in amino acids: CASSFSRAGSYEQYF. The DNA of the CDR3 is TGTGCCAGCAGCTTCTCGCGGGCAGGATCCTACGAGCAGTACTTC.

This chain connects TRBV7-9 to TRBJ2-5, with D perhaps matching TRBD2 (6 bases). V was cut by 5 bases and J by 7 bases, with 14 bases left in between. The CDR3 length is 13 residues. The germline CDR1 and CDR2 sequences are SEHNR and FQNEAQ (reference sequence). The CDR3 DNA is TGTGCCAGCAGCCTCGGCGGGGCGGGGACCCAGTACTTC. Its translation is CASSLGGAGTQYF. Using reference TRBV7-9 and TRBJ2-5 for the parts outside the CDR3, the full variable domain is DTGVSQNPRHKITKRGQNVTFRCDPISEHNRLYWYRQTLGQGPEFLTYFQNEAQLEKSRLLSDRFSAERPKGSFSTLEIQRTEQGDSAMYLCASSLGGAGTQYFGPGTRLLVL.

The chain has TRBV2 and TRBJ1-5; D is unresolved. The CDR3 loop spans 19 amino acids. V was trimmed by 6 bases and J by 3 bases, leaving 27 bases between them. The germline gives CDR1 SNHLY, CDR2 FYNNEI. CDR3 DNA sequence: TGTGCCAGCAGGTCCTTGAACAGAGCGGGGAGCAGATTCAATCAGCCCCAGCATTTT. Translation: CASRSLNRAGSRFNQPQHF.

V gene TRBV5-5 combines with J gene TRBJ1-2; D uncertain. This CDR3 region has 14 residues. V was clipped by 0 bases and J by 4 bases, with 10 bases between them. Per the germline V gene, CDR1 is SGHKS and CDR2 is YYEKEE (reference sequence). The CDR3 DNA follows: TGTGCCAGCAGCTTGGAATCCAATCTCTATGGCTACACCTTC. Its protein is CASSLESNLYGYTF.

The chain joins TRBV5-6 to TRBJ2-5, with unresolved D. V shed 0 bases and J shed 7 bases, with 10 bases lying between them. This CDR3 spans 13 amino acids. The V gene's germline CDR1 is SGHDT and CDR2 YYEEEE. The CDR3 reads CASSLVTARTQYF. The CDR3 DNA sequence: TGTGCCAGCAGCTTGGTGACGGCCAGGACCCAGTACTTC.

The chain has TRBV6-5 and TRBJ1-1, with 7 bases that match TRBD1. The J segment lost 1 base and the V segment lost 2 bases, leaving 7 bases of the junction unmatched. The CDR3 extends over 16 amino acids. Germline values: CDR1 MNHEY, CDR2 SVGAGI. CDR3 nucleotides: TGTGCCAGCAGTTACGTAGGGGGCCAGTCGAACACTGAAGCTTTCTTT. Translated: CASSYVGGQSNTEAFF.

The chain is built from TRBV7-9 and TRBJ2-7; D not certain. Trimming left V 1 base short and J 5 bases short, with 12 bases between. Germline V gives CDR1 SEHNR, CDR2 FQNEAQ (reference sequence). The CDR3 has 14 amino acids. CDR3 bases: TGTGCCAGCAGCTTAGTTGGGGTCGCGAACGAGCAGTACTTC. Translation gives CASSLVGVANEQYF.

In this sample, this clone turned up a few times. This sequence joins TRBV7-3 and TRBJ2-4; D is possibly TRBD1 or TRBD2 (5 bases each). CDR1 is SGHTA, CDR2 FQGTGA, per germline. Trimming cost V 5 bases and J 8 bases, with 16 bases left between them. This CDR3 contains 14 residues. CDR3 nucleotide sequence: TGTGCCAGCAGCACCACCGGGACGGCGGACATTCAGTACTTC. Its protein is CASSTTGTADIQYF.